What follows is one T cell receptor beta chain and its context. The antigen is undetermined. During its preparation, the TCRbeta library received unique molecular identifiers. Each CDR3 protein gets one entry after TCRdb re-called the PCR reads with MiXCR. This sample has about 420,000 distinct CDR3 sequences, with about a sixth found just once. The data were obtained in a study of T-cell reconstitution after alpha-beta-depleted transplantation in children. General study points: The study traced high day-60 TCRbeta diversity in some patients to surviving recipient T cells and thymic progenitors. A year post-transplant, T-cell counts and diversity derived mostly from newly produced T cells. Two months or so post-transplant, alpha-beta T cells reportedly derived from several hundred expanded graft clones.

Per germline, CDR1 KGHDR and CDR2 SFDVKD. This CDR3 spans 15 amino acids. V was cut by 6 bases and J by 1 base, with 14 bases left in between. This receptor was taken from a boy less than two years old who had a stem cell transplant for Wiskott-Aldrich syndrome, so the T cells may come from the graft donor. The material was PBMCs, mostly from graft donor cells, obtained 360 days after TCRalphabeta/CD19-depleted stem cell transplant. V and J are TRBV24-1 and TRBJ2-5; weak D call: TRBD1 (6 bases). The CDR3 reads CATSHRVPSQETQYF. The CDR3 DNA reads TGTGCCACCAGTCACAGGGTCCCCAGCCAAGAGACCCAGTACTTC.